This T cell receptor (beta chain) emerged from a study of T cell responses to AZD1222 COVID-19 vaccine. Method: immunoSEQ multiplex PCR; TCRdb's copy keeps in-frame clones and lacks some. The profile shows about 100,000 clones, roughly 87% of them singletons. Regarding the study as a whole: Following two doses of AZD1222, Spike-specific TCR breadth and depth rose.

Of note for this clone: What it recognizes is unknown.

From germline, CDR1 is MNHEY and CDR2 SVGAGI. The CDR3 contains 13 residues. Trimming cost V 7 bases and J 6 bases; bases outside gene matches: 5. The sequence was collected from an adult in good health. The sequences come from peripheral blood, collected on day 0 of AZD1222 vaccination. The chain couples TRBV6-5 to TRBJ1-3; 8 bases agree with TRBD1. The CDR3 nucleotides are TGTGCCAGCACCAAGACAGGGGTAAACACCATATATTTT. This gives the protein CASTKTGVNTIYF.